These 7 T cell receptor beta chains came from one sample sequenced in a study of blood T cells in healthy people across ages (dated by TCRdb to about 2015). Libraries came from 5' RACE. For sequencing, an Illumina HiSeq 2500 was employed. A second PCR of about 6 to 11 cycles was performed with a sample-barcoded 5' primer and a J-beta primer mix. Through fastp at Q25 and MiXCR, TCRdb rebuilt clones from the public reads, retaining in-frame beta chains. Every CDR3 protein is listed once, alongside the most common genes and DNA of its rows. The sample table lists 800,000 or so distinct CDR3 sequences, 62% of them with a count of one. Roughly a quarter of the sample is held by the ten biggest clonotypes. Sequenced input: blood. Receptor source: a young man in good health.

This chain uses TRBV20-1 with TRBJ1-1, with 8 positions matching TRBD1. With 6 bases clipped from V and 5 bases from J, the junction kept 11 bases outside the gene matches. The CDR3 sequence is 14 residues long. Germline assignment: CDR1 DFQATT and CDR2 SNEGSKA (reference sequence). The chain's CDR3 is CSANLQGARTEAFF. In DNA form, the CDR3 reads TGCAGTGCGAATCTCCAGGGGGCGCGGACTGAAGCTTTCTTT.

The gene calls are TRBV20-1 and TRBJ2-7; D may be TRBD1 (5 bases). The CDR3 loop spans 14 amino acids. CDR1 is DFQATT, CDR2 SNEGSKA, per germline (reference sequence). V lost 6 bases and J 0 bases, leaving 15 bases between the germline ends. CDR3 in amino acids: CSAPQGTSSYEQYF. The DNA of the CDR3 is TGCAGTGCACCCCAGGGTACAAGCTCCTACGAGCAGTACTTC.

The V and J genes are TRBV20-1 and TRBJ2-3, with D tentatively TRBD2 (5 bases). The V end was cut by 1 base, the J end by 1 base, with 15 bases between. The CDR3 has 16 residues. The germline V gene has CDR1 DFQATT and CDR2 SNEGSKA (reference sequence). As DNA, the CDR3 is TGCAGTGCTAGAGGAGGGAGTTGGCTCGGCACAGATACGCAGTATTTT. This codes for CSARGGSWLGTDTQYF.

The chain uses TRBV12-3 or TRBV12-4 and TRBJ2-4; D uncertain. The closer fit of TRBJ2-5 to the DNA end suggests the J call may be wrong. The CDR3 sequence is 15 residues long. The CDR3 here is CASSPVDSTRETQYF. The CDR3 region has the DNA TGTGCCAGCAGCCCCGTGGATTCCACGAGGGAGACCCAGTACTTC.

V gene TRBV11-2 combines with J gene TRBJ1-5; D is possibly TRBD1 (5 bases). The germline V and J ends were trimmed by 0 bases and 11 bases, with 11 bases remaining between them. The CDR3 length is 13 residues. CDR1 and CDR2 (germline): SGHAT, FQNNGV. This CDR3 is CASSLDRAQAQHF. The CDR3 DNA follows: TGTGCCAGCAGCTTAGACAGGGCTCAAGCCCAGCATTTT.

This clonotype was observed a single time. J is TRBJ2-5 and V is TRBV7-6; 8 nucleotides agree with TRBD2. CDR3 length: 15 residues. V lost 4 bases and J lost 3; bases outside the gene matches: 7. From germline, CDR1 is SGHVS and CDR2 FNYEAQ. Here the CDR3 reads CASSSPGGEKETQYF. CDR3 in DNA: TGTGCCAGCAGCTCCCCCGGGGGGGAGAAAGAGACCCAGTACTTC.

This clonotype came up once. V usage is TRBV2 and J usage is TRBJ1-1; D is unresolved. Germline assignment: CDR1 SNHLY and CDR2 FYNNEI. Deletions cut 5 bases from V and 6 bases from J, with 16 bases between. CDR3 length: 14 residues. CDR3 loop: CASSFRQGLAEAFF. DNA of the CDR3: TGTGCCAGCAGTTTTAGACAAGGGCTGGCTGAAGCTTTCTTT.